The clone carrying this T cell receptor beta chain appeared many times. The source of the sample is a study of T cells after yellow fever vaccination. TCRdb independently ran MiXCR on the 5' RACE reads; one entry per CDR3 protein. This table has about 330,000 distinct CDR3 sequences, approximately 4% appearing once. The CDR3 extends over 14 amino acids. Germline V gene data show CDR1 as LNHNV and CDR2 as YYDKDF (reference sequence). Trimming pared 0 bases from V and 6 bases from J, leaving 11 bases between. The source was PBMCs, collected 5 days after the yellow fever booster vaccination. The gene calls are TRBV15 and TRBJ1-2; D possibly corresponds to TRBD1 (5 bases). This clonotype was sampled from a man between 18 and 35 years old who received the YFV17D yellow fever vaccine. CDR3 residues: CATSRDQGADGYTF. The DNA of the CDR3 is TGTGCCACCAGCAGAGATCAAGGGGCGGATGGCTACACCTTC.